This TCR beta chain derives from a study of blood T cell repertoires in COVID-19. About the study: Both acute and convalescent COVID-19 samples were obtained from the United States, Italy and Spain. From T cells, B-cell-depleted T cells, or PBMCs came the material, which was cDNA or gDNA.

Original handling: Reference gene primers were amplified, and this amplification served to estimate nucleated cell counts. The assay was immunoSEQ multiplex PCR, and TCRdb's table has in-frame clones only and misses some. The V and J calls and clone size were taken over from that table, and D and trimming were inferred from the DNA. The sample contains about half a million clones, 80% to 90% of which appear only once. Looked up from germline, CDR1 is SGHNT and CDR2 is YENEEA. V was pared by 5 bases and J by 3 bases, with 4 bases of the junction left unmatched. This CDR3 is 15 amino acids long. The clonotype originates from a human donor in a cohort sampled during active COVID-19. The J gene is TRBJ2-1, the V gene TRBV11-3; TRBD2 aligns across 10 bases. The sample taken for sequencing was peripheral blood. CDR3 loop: CASSTTSGVYNEQFF. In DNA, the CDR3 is TGTGCCAGCAGCACTACTAGCGGGGTCTACAATGAGCAGTTCTTC.